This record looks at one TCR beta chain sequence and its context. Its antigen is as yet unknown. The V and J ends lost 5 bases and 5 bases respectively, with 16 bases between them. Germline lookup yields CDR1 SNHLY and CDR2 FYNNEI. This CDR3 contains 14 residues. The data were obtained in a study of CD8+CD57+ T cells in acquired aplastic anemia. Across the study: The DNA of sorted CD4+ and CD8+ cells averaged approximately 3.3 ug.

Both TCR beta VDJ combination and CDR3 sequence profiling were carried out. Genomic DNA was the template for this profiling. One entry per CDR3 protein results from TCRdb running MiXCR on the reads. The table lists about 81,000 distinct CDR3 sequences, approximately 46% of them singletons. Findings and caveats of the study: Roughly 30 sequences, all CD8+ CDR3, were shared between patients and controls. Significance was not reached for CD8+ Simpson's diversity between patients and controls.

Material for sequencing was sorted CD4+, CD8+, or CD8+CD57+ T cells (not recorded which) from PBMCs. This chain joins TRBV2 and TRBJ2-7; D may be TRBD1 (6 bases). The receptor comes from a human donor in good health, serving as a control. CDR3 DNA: TGTGCCAGCAGTTTAGAAGCAGGGACAAACGAGCAGTACTTC. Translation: CASSLEAGTNEQYF.